This T cell receptor (beta chain) was obtained from a study of cytomegalovirus exposure and HLA in healthy donors. The table lists this clone with a few counts. Its target is not known. This CDR3 has 15 residues. Trimming removed 5 bases at V and 1 base at J, with 12 bases between. The germline V gene encodes CDR1 SGHTA and CDR2 FQGTGA. Vbeta (60) and Jbeta (13) primers were used in the PCR. This table comes from immunoSEQ multiplex PCR, and its TCRdb copy is limited to in-frame clones, with some not included. The sample consists of some 100,000 clones, around 77% of them appearing once. Whole-study results and caveats: High sensitivity and specificity were reportedly achieved when the classifier diagnosed cytomegalovirus status. For most TCR beta V segments, an earlier analysis put the productive rate at about 90% or about 30% of the time.

Nominally healthy donors were sampled, though unrecorded immune exposures were likely. This TCR was sampled from a middle-aged man in good health and CMV-seropositive. The chain links TRBV7-3 to TRBJ2-1; no firm D call. The specimen sequenced was PBMCs. The DNA of the CDR3 is TGTGCCAGCAGCCCCTGGAGCACATCCTACAATGAGCAGTTCTTC. Translated, it gives CASSPWSTSYNEQFF.